These 17 T cell receptor beta chains originate from one sample sequenced in a study of circulating and synovial CD4+ cells in juvenile arthritis. The table came from immunoSEQ multiplex PCR; TCRdb's copy has only in-frame clones and leaves some out. The sample holds tens of thousands of clones; around 95% are singletons and the top ten take 0.15% to 0.2%. Sequencing was performed on CD4+ T cells from blood. These receptor sequences come from a human donor with juvenile idiopathic arthritis.

The rearrangement links TRBV9 to TRBJ2-1; 8 positions match TRBD2. The V segment lost 1 base and the J segment 8 bases; nucleotides outside the gene matches: 5. Germline assignment: CDR1 SGDLS and CDR2 YYNGEE. This CDR3 region has 14 residues. CDR3 sequence: CASSVLAGLDEQFF. The CDR3 nucleotides read TGTGCCAGCAGCGTATTAGCGGGGTTGGATGAGCAGTTCTTC.

The rearrangement joins TRBV5-1 to TRBJ2-3; the match to TRBD2 covers 7 bases. This CDR3 region has 15 residues. Germline loops: CDR1 SGHRS, CDR2 YFSETQ. J lost 1 base, V lost 0 bases, and 2 bases had no gene match. In nucleotides, the CDR3 is TGCGCCAGCAGCTTGGGTCGGGGGGGCACAGATACGCAGTATTTT. It yields the protein CASSLGRGGTDTQYF.

The V gene is TRBV5-6, the J gene TRBJ1-2; TRBD1 aligns across 12 bases. CDR1 is SGHDT, CDR2 YYEEEE, per germline. The junction had 8 bases not matched to a gene; V was cut back by 4 bases and J by 4 bases. The CDR3 loop spans 16 amino acids. For the CDR3, the DNA is TGTGCCAGCAGCCTCCCGGGACAGGGGGCTACCTATGGCTACACCTTC. Translating it yields CASSLPGQGATYGYTF.

This sequence joins TRBV7-2 and TRBJ1-1, with 7 positions matching TRBD1. Trimming cost V 1 base and J 1 base; bases outside gene matches: 3. The germline V gene has CDR1 SGHTA and CDR2 FQGNSA. The CDR3 extends over 15 amino acids. The CDR3 coding sequence is TGTGCCAGCAGCTTAGATCAGGGGGGGAACACTGAAGCTTTCTTT. Translating gives CASSLDQGGNTEAFF. The whole variable domain, remainder taken from reference TRBV7-2 and TRBJ1-1, is GAGVSQSPSNKVTEKGKDVELRCDPISGHTALYWYRQSLGQGLEFLIYFQGNSAPDKSGLPSDRFSAERTGGSVSTLTIQRTQQEDSAVYLCASSLDQGGNTEAFFGQGTRLTVV.

The rearrangement joins TRBV11-3 to TRBJ2-1, with 9 bases aligning to TRBD2. V lost 1 base to trimming and J lost 0 bases; unmatched junction nucleotides: 10. Germline V CDR1 and CDR2: SGHNT, YENEEA. There are 19 residues in the CDR3. CDR3 DNA: TGTGCCAGCAGCTTAGGGGCTAGCGGGACCAGGAGCTCCTACAATGAGCAGTTCTTC. The encoded protein is CASSLGASGTRSSYNEQFF.

The CDR3 protein is CASSPDILGPFIDSPLHF. Here the CDR3 DNA reads TGTGCCAGCAGCCCCGATATTTTGGGGCCCTTTATTGATTCACCCCTCCACTTT. The rearrangement uses TRBV4-2 and TRBJ1-6, with a possible D match to TRBD1 (5 bases). The germline CDR1 and CDR2 sequences are LGHNA and YNFKEQ. CDR3 size: 18 residues. Between the trimmed V and J ends, which lost 4 bases and 8 bases, there was a span of 24 bases.

The V call is TRBV6-1, the J call TRBJ1-4, with TRBD1 matching over 8 bases. The germline gives CDR1 MNHNS, CDR2 SASEGT. The CDR3 spans 14 residues. V gave up 6 bases and J gave up 2 bases; unmatched junction bases: 2. CDR3 protein: CASRAGGTNEKLFF. CDR3 bases: TGTGCCAGCAGGGCAGGGGGCACTAATGAAAAACTGTTTTTT.

This sequence joins TRBV7-8 and TRBJ1-6; 9 bases are a match to TRBD1. Germline V CDR1 and CDR2: SGHVS, FQNEAQ. The CDR3 loop spans 16 amino acids. The V gene end was trimmed by 3 bases and the J gene end by 5 bases; junction bases not matched to a gene: 5. CDR3 in amino acids: CASSFNRGRDNSPLHF. The CDR3 DNA reads as TGTGCCAGCAGCTTCAACAGGGGGCGGGATAATTCACCCCTCCACTTT.

The chain couples TRBV6-1 to TRBJ1-5, with 8 bases that match TRBD1. Germline V gene lookup returns CDR1 MNHNS and CDR2 SASEGT. V trimming: 6 bases; J trimming: 0 bases; junction bases outside the gene matches: 4. CDR3 length: 15 residues. The CDR3 region has the DNA TGTGCCAGCAGCGGGGACAGGTTTAGCAATCAGCCCCAGCATTTT. It encodes CASSGDRFSNQPQHF.

This chain connects TRBV7-8 to TRBJ2-2, with TRBD2 identical over 8 bases. Germline lookup yields CDR1 SGHVS and CDR2 FQNEAQ. The V gene end was trimmed by 5 bases and the J gene end by 5 bases; junction bases not matched to a gene: 10. The CDR3 consists of 16 residues. CDR3: CASSDKAGAVTGELFF. CDR3 nucleotides: TGTGCCAGCAGCGACAAAGCGGGAGCGGTGACCGGGGAGCTGTTTTTT.

The chain is built from TRBV28 and TRBJ1-2; D not resolved. Per the germline V gene, CDR1 is MDHEN and CDR2 is SYDVKM. The CDR3 consists of 15 residues. The V gene lost 6 bases and the J gene lost 4 bases, with 18 bases spanning the gap. The DNA of the CDR3 is TGTGCCAGCAGCCCCCGACCCAAGCGGGCCTATGGCTACACCTTC. This codes for CASSPRPKRAYGYTF.

The chain has TRBV30 and TRBJ1-5; 11 positions match TRBD1. The ends lost 5 bases at V and 4 bases at J; junction bases unmatched: 1. CDR3 length: 13 residues. CDR1 is GTSNPN and CDR2 is SVGIG in the germline V gene (reference sequence). The CDR3 DNA sequence: TGTGCCTGGGGGACAGGGGGTAATCAGCCCCAGCATTTT. This encodes CAWGTGGNQPQHF.

This chain connects TRBV18 to TRBJ1-2; weak D call: TRBD1 (5 bases). The germline V gene has CDR1 KGHSH and CDR2 LQKENI. V was trimmed by 3 bases and J by 3 bases, leaving 8 bases between them. The CDR3 loop spans 13 amino acids. The CDR3 bases are TGTGCCAGCTCACCTCAGGGCTACTATGGCTACACCTTC. It specifies CASSPQGYYGYTF.

CDR3 residues: CASSYSTGMNTEAFF. CDR3 nucleotides: TGTGCCAGCAGTTACTCTACGGGAATGAACACTGAAGCTTTCTTT. The chain joins TRBV6-5 to TRBJ1-1; D is ambiguous. The CDR3 runs 15 residues. From germline, CDR1 is MNHEY and CDR2 SVGAGI. The V end lost 0 bases, the J end lost 0 bases, and 8 bases lay between the germline ends.

V and J are TRBV30 and TRBJ1-1; 9 positions match TRBD1. The CDR3 has 13 residues. Per the germline V gene, CDR1 is GTSNPN and CDR2 is SVGIG (reference sequence). Unmatched junction bases numbered 5, after V lost 5 bases and J lost 4 bases. CDR3: CAWGQGRGTEAFF. CDR3 coding DNA: TGTGCCTGGGGACAGGGGAGGGGCACTGAAGCTTTCTTT.

This clone was seen once. V and J are TRBV5-6 and TRBJ2-3, with TRBD2 matching 11 bases. Trimming at V came to 4 bases and at J to 1 base, leaving 5 bases not matched to a gene. The germline gives CDR1 SGHDT, CDR2 YYEEEE. The CDR3 runs to 16 residues. CDR3 in amino acids: CASSPGTSGRTDTQYF. Written as DNA, the CDR3 is TGTGCCAGCAGCCCCGGGACTAGCGGTCGCACAGATACGCAGTATTTT.

V usage is TRBV7-3 and J usage is TRBJ1-1; weak D call: TRBD1 (5 bases). Between the trimmed V and J ends, which lost 1 base and 7 bases, there was a span of 10 bases. The germline V gene has CDR1 SGHTA and CDR2 FQGTGA. The CDR3 runs to 13 residues. The CDR3 DNA follows: TGTGCCAGCAGCTTAAGGCGGACACATGAAGCTTTCTTT. This sequence encodes CASSLRRTHEAFF.